This TCR beta chain was sequenced during a study of human T cells and chemical hapten exposure. Study-level background: Patients, mostly women, had alopecia areata, alopecia totalis or alopecia universalis.

TCRdb fed the RACE reads into MiXCR, producing one record per CDR3 protein. Of roughly 100,000 distinct CDR3 sequences detected, 30% to 35% appear once; the ten largest clones hold less than 3%. Germline V gene sequence: CDR1 MGHRA, CDR2 YSYEKL. The CDR3 spans 13 residues. V was cut by 2 bases and J by 7 bases, with 11 bases left in between. Whole-study results and caveats: Expanded TCRs formed significantly more large CDR3 similarity clusters than controls. The immune response of these alopecia patients might not match healthy individuals'.

On this clonotype itself: What it recognizes is unknown.

Time point defined: patch test 3, about 24 weeks after DPC sensitization. Noted treatment: therapeutic diphenylcyclopropenone sensitization with weekly scalp DPC. The starting material was whole blood, obtained in connection with sensitization to the hapten diphenylcyclopropenone (DPC). The receptor comes from a man aged 35-49 years with alopecia areata. Some clones in this sample may be carry-over from other donors' samples. V usage is TRBV4-1 and J usage is TRBJ1-1; D call uncertain. The CDR3 region has the DNA TGCGCCAGCAGCCAACACGGGTTACTTGAAGCTTTCTTT. It translates to CASSQHGLLEAFF.